These T cell receptor beta chains were read from a single sample in a study of blood T cells in healthy people across ages. From the 5' RACE reads, TCRdb called clonotypes with MiXCR, one entry per CDR3 protein. Among 920,000 or so distinct CDR3 sequences listed, around 43% were seen once. Sequencing was done on a sample of blood. The receptors here all came from a woman aged 60-75 years in good health. Each CDR3 is given with its conserved first and last residue. Each record gives: V gene, D gene, clone size, J gene, CDR3 protein, CDR3 DNA. D genes are given only for firm matches. Clone size is shown for a subset of rows, as once, few, many or a class of expanded clone.

V: TRBV6-2/TRBV6-3
D: TRBD2
size: few
J: TRBJ2-7
CDR3: CATKLASVYEQYF
DNA: TGTGCCACCAAACTAGCGTCGGTCTACGAGCAGTACTTC

V: TRBV7-3
D: TRBD2
size: many
J: TRBJ2-1
CDR3: CASSITGTSGSNEQFF
DNA: TGTGCCAGCAGCATAACCGGGACTAGCGGGAGTAATGAGCAGTTCTTC

V: TRBV28
D: .
size: once
J: TRBJ2-5
CDR3: CASSSRRKQETQYF
DNA: TGTGCCAGCAGCTCTCGCAGGAAACAAGAGACCCAGTACTTC

V: TRBV6-6
D: .
size: few
J: TRBJ2-1
CDR3: CASSSRKGSYNEQFF
DNA: TGTGCCAGCAGTTCCCGAAAAGGGTCCTACAATGAGCAGTTCTTC

V: TRBV9
D: TRBD2
size: few
J: TRBJ2-3
CDR3: CASRASGRDTDTQYF
DNA: TGTGCCAGCAGGGCTAGCGGGAGAGACACAGATACGCAGTATTTT

V: TRBV9
D: .
size: .
J: TRBJ2-7
CDR3: CASPRGRRAYEQYF
DNA: TGTGCCAGCCCGAGGGGACGGAGGGCTTACGAGCAGTACTTC

V: TRBV20-1
D: .
size: .
J: TRBJ2-3
CDR3: CSAKIAGGTDTQYF
DNA: TGCAGTGCTAAAATAGCCGGAGGCACAGATACGCAGTATTTT

V: TRBV14
D: .
size: .
J: TRBJ2-5
CDR3: CASSQGQSQKGQETQYF
DNA: TGTGCCAGCAGCCAAGGGCAAAGTCAAAAGGGCCAAGAGACCCAGTACTTC

V: TRBV29-1
D: .
size: many
J: TRBJ2-7
CDR3: CSVVLDRPYEQYF
DNA: TGCAGCGTCGTTCTTGACAGACCCTACGAGCAGTACTTC

V: TRBV7-9
D: TRBD2
size: few
J: TRBJ2-1
CDR3: CASSPGLGGSYNEQFF
DNA: TGTGCCAGCAGCCCGGGACTAGGAGGGTCTTACAATGAGCAGTTCTTC

V: TRBV9
D: TRBD2
size: few
J: TRBJ2-1
CDR3: CASGLVTSGLNEQFF
DNA: TGTGCCAGCGGATTAGTGACTAGCGGCCTCAATGAGCAGTTCTTC

V: TRBV3-1
D: TRBD2
size: .
J: TRBJ2-1
CDR3: CASGKLAGEGNEQFF
DNA: TGTGCCAGCGGCAAACTAGCGGGAGAGGGAAATGAGCAGTTCTTC

V: TRBV3-1
D: TRBD1
size: .
J: TRBJ2-5
CDR3: CASSLGTGGFRVKYF
DNA: TGTGCCAGCAGCCTAGGGACAGGGGGTTTTCGGGTGAAGTACTTC

V: TRBV12-5
D: .
size: few
J: TRBJ2-5
CDR3: CASGPGVGETQYF
DNA: TGTGCTAGTGGGCCGGGAGTGGGAGAGACCCAGTACTTC

V: TRBV20-1
D: .
size: few
J: TRBJ2-3
CDR3: CSAPGIPGGDTQYF
DNA: TGCAGTGCGCCCGGGATCCCCGGTGGAGATACGCAGTATTTT

V: TRBV27
D: TRBD2
size: .
J: TRBJ2-1
CDR3: CASRGLAGRWGSNEQFF
DNA: TGTGCCAGCAGGGGACTAGCGGGGCGTTGGGGCTCCAATGAGCAGTTCTTC

V: TRBV6-2/TRBV6-3
D: .
size: .
J: TRBJ1-5
CDR3: CASGEQGGQPQHF
DNA: TGTGCCAGCGGGGAGCAGGGAGGTCAGCCCCAGCATTTT

V: TRBV2
D: .
size: few
J: TRBJ1-1
CDR3: CASTHGLRRDTEAFF
DNA: TGTGCCAGCACCCACGGACTAAGACGGGACACTGAAGCTTTCTTT

V: TRBV7-2
D: TRBD1
size: few
J: TRBJ1-2
CDR3: CASSLVQGHYGYTF
DNA: TGTGCCAGCAGCTTAGTACAGGGGCACTATGGCTACACCTTC

V: TRBV7-2
D: TRBD1
size: .
J: TRBJ2-6
CDR3: CASSLPGTGASEGANVLTF
DNA: TGTGCCAGCAGCTTACCAGGGACAGGGGCCTCTGAAGGGGCCAACGTCCTGACTTTC

V: TRBV24-1
D: TRBD1
size: .
J: TRBJ1-2
CDR3: CATSAPGQGAEYGHTF
DNA: TGTGCCACCAGTGCGCCGGGACAGGGGGCAGAATATGGCCACACCTTC

V: TRBV2
D: .
size: .
J: TRBJ2-5
CDR3: CAGLGQKETQYF
DNA: TGTGCCGGCCTGGGACAAAAAGAGACCCAGTACTTC

V: TRBV7-8
D: .
size: .
J: TRBJ2-7
CDR3: CASSLVPPEDWAYEQYF
DNA: TGTGCCAGCAGCTTAGTGCCCCCGGAGGACTGGGCCTACGAGCAGTACTTC

V: TRBV20-1
D: .
size: .
J: TRBJ2-1
CDR3: CSASRQANNEQFF
DNA: TGCAGTGCCAGCCGACAGGCGAACAATGAGCAGTTCTTC

V: TRBV7-2
D: TRBD2
size: few
J: TRBJ2-5
CDR3: CASSIGLAGGLYNEQYF
DNA: TGTGCCAGCAGTATCGGACTAGCGGGAGGCTTGTATAATGAGCAGTACTTC

V: TRBV24-1
D: .
size: .
J: TRBJ2-1
CDR3: CATSAGQESYNEQFF
DNA: TGTGCCACCAGTGCGGGGCAGGAGTCGTACAATGAGCAGTTCTTC

V: TRBV10-3
D: TRBD1
size: many
J: TRBJ1-2
CDR3: CAIRDRTNYGYTF
DNA: TGTGCCATCCGGGACAGGACAAACTATGGCTACACCTTC

V: TRBV7-9
D: .
size: .
J: TRBJ2-7
CDR3: CASSLVSRQSYEQYF
DNA: TGTGCCAGCAGCTTAGTGTCGCGGCAGTCCTACGAGCAGTACTTC

V: TRBV11-2
D: .
size: few
J: TRBJ2-5
CDR3: CASSLELVQETQYF
DNA: TGTGCCAGCAGCCTAGAGCTGGTACAAGAGACCCAGTACTTC

V: TRBV30
D: TRBD2
size: .
J: TRBJ2-1
CDR3: CAWNRGSSYNEQFF
DNA: TGTGCCTGGAATCGCGGGAGCTCCTACAATGAGCAGTTCTTC

V: TRBV6-1
D: .
size: many
J: TRBJ2-7
CDR3: CASSEENRVLFGQYF
DNA: TGTGCCAGCAGTGAAGAAAACAGGGTGTTATTCGGGCAGTACTTC

V: TRBV7-2
D: .
size: .
J: TRBJ1-1
CDR3: CASSHLFVNTEAFF
DNA: TGTGCCAGCAGCCACCTTTTTGTGAACACTGAAGCTTTCTTT

V: TRBV20-1
D: .
size: few
J: TRBJ2-7
CDR3: CSARGRSSYEQYF
DNA: TGCAGTGCTAGAGGGCGGAGCTCCTACGAGCAGTACTTC

V: TRBV3-1
D: .
size: once
J: TRBJ2-3
CDR3: CASSQTRPDSSTDTQYF
DNA: TGTGCCAGCAGCCAGACCCGACCAGACTCGAGCACAGATACGCAGTATTTT

V: TRBV9
D: TRBD2
size: .
J: TRBJ2-3
CDR3: CASSVERTSGKAGTDTQYF
DNA: TGTGCCAGCAGCGTAGAGAGGACTAGCGGGAAGGCCGGCACAGATACGCAGTATTTT

V: TRBV11-2
D: .
size: .
J: TRBJ2-7
CDR3: CATGGAGREYEQYF
DNA: TGTGCCACAGGCGGTGCGGGAAGGGAGTACGAGCAGTACTTC

V: TRBV11-2
D: TRBD1
size: few
J: TRBJ2-1
CDR3: CASSLGTGKGGYNSEQFF
DNA: TGTGCCAGCAGCTTAGGGACAGGGAAAGGAGGCTACAATAGTGAGCAGTTCTTC

V: TRBV5-1
D: .
size: .
J: TRBJ1-4
CDR3: CASSIDGSDGKLFF
DNA: TGCGCCAGCAGCATCGACGGGTCAGACGGAAAACTGTTTTTT

V: TRBV18
D: TRBD1
size: .
J: TRBJ1-6
CDR3: CASSPQDRENSPLHF
DNA: TGTGCCAGCTCACCACAGGACAGGGAAAATTCACCCCTCCACTTT

V: TRBV5-1
D: .
size: few
J: TRBJ2-6
CDR3: CAAGRVGNSGANVLTF
DNA: TGCGCCGCCGGCCGGGTAGGGAACTCTGGGGCCAACGTCCTGACTTTC

V: TRBV20-1
D: TRBD2
size: many
J: TRBJ2-7
CDR3: CSAKGTSGPRPYEQYF
DNA: TGCAGTGCTAAGGGGACTAGCGGTCCTCGGCCCTACGAGCAGTACTTC

V: TRBV20-1
D: TRBD1
size: few
J: TRBJ2-3
CDR3: CSAEGTGLDTQYF
DNA: TGCAGTGCAGAAGGGACAGGGTTGGATACGCAGTATTTT

V: TRBV20-1
D: TRBD1
size: .
J: TRBJ1-2
CDR3: CSALGDSSYYGYTF
DNA: TGCAGTGCCCTCGGGGACAGCTCCTATTATGGCTACACCTTC

V: TRBV28
D: .
size: .
J: TRBJ2-7
CDR3: CASSFQYGQYF
DNA: TGTGCCAGCAGTTTCCAGTACGGGCAGTACTTC

V: TRBV10-2
D: .
size: .
J: TRBJ2-7
CDR3: CASSPIGDISNEQYF
DNA: TGCGCCAGCAGCCCAATTGGGGACATCTCCAATGAGCAGTACTTC

V: TRBV20-1
D: .
size: .
J: TRBJ2-5
CDR3: CSAEQGGQETQYF
DNA: TGCAGTGCGGAACAGGGGGGGCAAGAGACCCAGTACTTC

V: TRBV10-3
D: .
size: few
J: TRBJ2-1
CDR3: CAISLGGSYNEQFF
DNA: TGTGCCATCAGTTTAGGGGGGTCCTACAATGAGCAGTTCTTC

V: TRBV20-1
D: .
size: .
J: TRBJ2-7
CDR3: CSAMGQAEQYF
DNA: TGCAGTGCCATGGGGCAGGCCGAGCAGTACTTC

V: TRBV20-1
D: .
size: .
J: TRBJ2-7
CDR3: CSARREEGWQYF
DNA: TGCAGTGCTAGAAGGGAGGAGGGTTGGCAGTACTTC

V: TRBV10-3
D: TRBD1
size: many
J: TRBJ2-7
CDR3: CAISQDRGAPYEQYF
DNA: TGTGCCATCAGCCAGGACAGGGGAGCTCCCTACGAGCAGTACTTC

V: TRBV4-1
D: TRBD1
size: few
J: TRBJ1-5
CDR3: CASSQDGTGLNQPQHF
DNA: TGCGCCAGCAGCCAAGATGGGACAGGGTTGAATCAGCCCCAGCATTTT

V: TRBV5-6
D: TRBD1
size: .
J: TRBJ2-7
CDR3: CASKPKGQAAYEQYF
DNA: TGTGCCAGCAAACCAAAGGGACAGGCCGCGTACGAGCAGTACTTC

V: TRBV27
D: TRBD1
size: .
J: TRBJ2-3
CDR3: CASSPPGQGRDTQYF
DNA: TGTGCCAGCAGTCCTCCGGGACAGGGGAGAGATACGCAGTATTTT

V: TRBV2
D: .
size: .
J: TRBJ2-3
CDR3: CASSEWDGIADTQYF
DNA: TGCGCCAGCAGTGAATGGGACGGGATAGCAGATACGCAGTATTTT

V: TRBV24-1
D: TRBD2
size: many
J: TRBJ2-1
CDR3: CATSDRSVQGGSYNEQFF
DNA: TGTGCCACCAGTGACCGTTCCGTGCAGGGAGGGTCCTACAATGAGCAGTTCTTC